The rows below give T cell receptor beta chains drawn from one sample of a study of T cell responses to AZD1222 COVID-19 vaccine. Measured with immunoSEQ multiplex PCR; TCRdb has only the in-frame clones, and not every one. This table has some 120,000 clones, roughly 86% appearing once. Sequencing used peripheral blood, obtained on day 0 of AZD1222 vaccination. These receptors came from an adult in good health. Both conserved end residues are part of each CDR3. The D gene is left open where the match is weak. Expanded clones are given a class, and other clones once, few, many or no size at all.

TRBD1	TRBJ2-7	-	TRBV10-1	CASSAGTGYDEQYF	TGCGCCAGCAGTGCCGGGACAGGGTACGACGAGCAGTACTTC
-	TRBJ2-3	-	TRBV29-1	CSVGVTSTDTQYF	TGCAGCGTTGGGGTGACTAGCACAGATACGCAGTATTTT
-	TRBJ2-1	-	TRBV29-1	CSVESLGLREANEQFF	TGCAGCGTTGAATCCCTAGGACTTCGCGAGGCAAATGAGCAGTTCTTC
TRBD1	TRBJ1-6	-	TRBV28	CASSPRDSNSPLHF	TGTGCCAGCAGTCCCCGGGACAGTAATTCACCCCTCCACTTT
TRBD1	TRBJ1-5	-	TRBV29-1	CSVQQGAGNQPQHF	TGCAGCGTCCAACAGGGGGCTGGGAATCAGCCCCAGCATTTT
-	TRBJ1-1	-	TRBV5-4	CASSLDGETEAFF	TGTGCCAGCAGCCTGGACGGGGAGACTGAAGCTTTCTTT
-	TRBJ2-3	-	TRBV5-8	CASRIASGSFMIGDTQYF	TGTGCCAGCAGAATTGCGAGTGGGTCTTTCATGATAGGGGATACGCAGTATTTT
-	TRBJ1-1	-	TRBV12-3/TRBV12-4	CASAGAYRFF	TGTGCCAGCGCGGGGGCGTATCGGTTCTTT
-	TRBJ1-4	-	TRBV29-1	CSVELSGATNEKLFF	TGCAGCGTTGAACTGTCGGGGGCAACTAATGAAAAACTGTTTTTT
-	TRBJ1-1	few	TRBV6-5	CASSPLHTEAFF	TGTGCCAGCAGTCCATTACACACTGAAGCTTTCTTT
-	TRBJ2-1	-	TRBV14	CASSTRQSPYNEQFF	TGTGCCAGCAGCACCCGACAGAGCCCCTACAATGAGCAGTTCTTC
-	TRBJ1-1	-	TRBV6-6	CASSYLAGVNTEAFF	TGTGCCAGCAGTTACTTAGCAGGGGTGAACACTGAAGCTTTCTTT
TRBD2	TRBJ2-3	-	TRBV29-1	CSGSRGGSTTDTQYF	TGCAGCGGCTCTCGGGGAGGGAGCACCACAGATACGCAGTATTTT
TRBD2	TRBJ2-1	-	TRBV5-5	CASSSLAGGLNEQFF	TGTGCCAGCAGCTCTCTAGCGGGAGGGTTGAATGAGCAGTTCTTC
-	TRBJ2-5	-	TRBV6-1	CASSEAKRAGRGETQYF	TGTGCCAGCAGTGAAGCGAAGAGGGCAGGGCGGGGAGAGACCCAGTACTTC
TRBD1	TRBJ1-6	-	TRBV27	CASRLTGGTNSPLHF	TGTGCCAGCAGACTTACAGGGGGAACCAATTCACCCCTCCACTTT
-	TRBJ2-2	-	TRBV19	CASSIRGRGGNTGELFF	TGTGCCAGTAGTATCCGAGGCAGGGGAGGGAACACCGGGGAGCTGTTTTTT
-	TRBJ2-3	-	TRBV24-1	CATSDSAEVLGQYF	TGTGCCACCAGTGATTCTGCGGAAGTGCTTGGGCAGTATTTT
-	TRBJ1-1	-	TRBV14	CASSQDRGTRGAFF	TGTGCCAGCAGCCAAGATCGGGGGACCAGGGGAGCTTTCTTT
-	TRBJ2-3	-	TRBV29-1	CSGFATGDTQYF	TGCAGCGGGTTCGCTACCGGGGATACGCAGTATTTT
TRBD1	TRBJ2-7	-	TRBV9	CASSAQGAAYEQYF	TGTGCCAGCAGCGCCCAGGGGGCGGCCTACGAGCAGTACTTC
-	TRBJ1-1	-	TRBV19	CASSRSPPGPELEAFF	TGTGCCAGTAGTAGATCCCCCCCAGGCCCCGAGTTAGAAGCTTTCTTT
TRBD1	TRBJ1-1	-	TRBV28	CASSTGGAGTEAFF	TGTGCCAGCTCAACAGGGGGTGCGGGCACTGAAGCTTTCTTT
-	TRBJ2-7	-	TRBV29-1	CSVEEASYEQYF	TGCAGCGTTGAAGAGGCCTCCTACGAGCAGTACTTC
-	TRBJ2-7	once	TRBV6-6	CASSYSKGVHEQYF	TGTGCCAGCAGTTACTCCAAGGGCGTCCACGAGCAGTACTTC